This T cell receptor beta chain was profiled in a study of Graves' ophthalmopathy and Graves' hyperthyroidism. This clonotype has at least ten counts. TCR beta CDR3 amplification used RNA transcripts. RT-PCR in the first round used HTBI primers; a second-round multiplex PCR followed. MiXCR, applied by TCRdb to the multiplex PCR reads, yields one record per CDR3 protein. The sample includes about 400,000 distinct CDR3 sequences, approximately 20% of them seen just once. V shed 5 bases and J shed 6 bases, with 10 bases lying between them. This CDR3 contains 13 residues. Germline V gene data show CDR1 as LNHDA and CDR2 as SQIVND (reference sequence).

This chain links TRBV19 with TRBJ2-2; D ambiguous. The clonotype comes from a woman between 18 and 30 years old with Graves' ophthalmopathy. Sample: peripheral blood. CDR3 sequence (DNA): TGTGCCAGTAGTCTATTAGTGGCCGGGGAGCTGTTTTTT. Residues: CASSLLVAGELFF.